A selection of T cell receptor beta chains follows, all from one sample in a study of shared clonotypes between healthy human individuals. TCRdb's table, derived via immunoSEQ multiplex PCR, lists solely in-frame clones and lacks some. The table includes about 1.5 million clones, around 98% detected once. Sequenced input: naive CD4+ T cells sorted from blood. The receptors were gathered from a man younger than 40 in good health. Both conserved end residues are part of each CDR3. Each record gives: D gene, J gene, V gene, clone size, CDR3 protein, CDR3 DNA. The D gene is left open where the match is weak. A row's size may be missing; if present it is once, few, many or a size class.

- | TRBJ1-2 | TRBV6-6 | - | CASSYQGSLYGYTF | TGTGCCAGCAGTTATCAGGGGTCCCTCTATGGCTACACCTTC
TRBD1 | TRBJ2-3 | TRBV9 | once | CASSEGTDRVSQYF | TGTGCCAGCAGCGAGGGAACTGACAGGGTCTCGCAGTATTTT
TRBD1 | TRBJ2-7 | TRBV27 | - | CASSRGQGSITFSYEQYF | TGTGCCAGCAGCAGGGGACAGGGTTCCATTACATTCTCCTACGAGCAGTACTTC
- | TRBJ1-5 | TRBV4-1 | - | CASSQDYLGKGQPQHF | TGCGCCAGCAGCCAAGATTACCTTGGGAAAGGTCAGCCCCAGCATTTT
TRBD1 | TRBJ1-1 | TRBV7-2 | - | CASSQGQGYTEAFF | TGTGCCAGCAGCCAAGGACAGGGGTACACTGAAGCTTTCTTT
- | TRBJ2-1 | TRBV5-4 | - | CASSLGTHEIQFF | TGTGCCAGCAGCCTCGGGACTCATGAGATTCAGTTCTTC
- | TRBJ1-2 | TRBV5-6 | - | CASSLNRARGYTF | TGTGCCAGCAGTCTTAACAGGGCGCGAGGCTACACCTTC
TRBD1 | TRBJ1-5 | TRBV28 | once | CASSSGTVLYSNQPQHF | TGTGCCAGCAGTTCCGGGACAGTCCTTTATAGCAATCAGCCCCAGCATTTT
- | TRBJ2-1 | TRBV30 | - | CAWTPGGSPNREQFF | TGTGCCTGGACCCCGGGGGGCTCTCCTAACAGAGAGCAGTTCTTC
- | TRBJ2-7 | TRBV30 | once | CAWSAGPDYEQYF | TGTGCCTGGAGTGCTGGGCCTGACTACGAGCAGTACTTC
TRBD1 | TRBJ2-5 | TRBV11-3 | - | CASSLGTGQTQYF | TGTGCCAGCAGCTTAGGGACAGGGCAAACCCAGTACTTC
TRBD2 | TRBJ2-3 | TRBV29-1 | - | CSTARTSGSADTQYF | TGCAGCACCGCGAGAACTAGCGGGAGTGCAGATACGCAGTATTTT
TRBD2 | TRBJ2-7 | TRBV6-5 | - | CASSLAGALGYEQYF | TGTGCCAGCAGTCTAGCGGGAGCCCTCGGATACGAGCAGTACTTC
- | TRBJ1-3 | TRBV2 | - | CASRPVVGVSGNTIYF | TGTGCCAGCAGGCCCGTAGTGGGTGTTTCTGGAAACACCATATATTTT
- | TRBJ2-6 | TRBV28 | once | CASSLVGAGANVLTF | TGTGCCAGCAGTTTAGTGGGGGCTGGGGCCAACGTCCTGACTTTC
- | TRBJ2-7 | TRBV18 | - | CASSPYRESHEQYF | TGTGCCAGCTCACCCTACCGGGAGAGCCACGAGCAGTACTTC
- | TRBJ2-1 | TRBV19 | - | CASSRAGTNGNEQFF | TGTGCCAGTAGTAGGGCGGGCACCAATGGAAATGAGCAGTTCTTC
- | TRBJ2-6 | TRBV2 | once | CASRNTGSGANVLTF | TGTGCCAGCAGAAACACAGGGTCCGGGGCCAACGTCCTGACTTTC